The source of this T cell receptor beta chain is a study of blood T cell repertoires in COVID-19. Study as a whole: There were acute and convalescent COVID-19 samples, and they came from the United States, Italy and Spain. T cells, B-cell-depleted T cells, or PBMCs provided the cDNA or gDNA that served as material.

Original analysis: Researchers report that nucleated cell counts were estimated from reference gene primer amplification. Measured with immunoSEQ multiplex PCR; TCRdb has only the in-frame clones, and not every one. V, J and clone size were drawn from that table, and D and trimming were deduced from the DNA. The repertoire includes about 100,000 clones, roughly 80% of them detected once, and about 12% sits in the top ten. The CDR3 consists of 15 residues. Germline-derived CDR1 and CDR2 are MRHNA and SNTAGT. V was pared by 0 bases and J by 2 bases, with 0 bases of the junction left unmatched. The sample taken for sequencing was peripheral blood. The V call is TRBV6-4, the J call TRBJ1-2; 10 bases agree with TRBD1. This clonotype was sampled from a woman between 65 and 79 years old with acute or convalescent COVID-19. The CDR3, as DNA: TGTGCCAGCAGTGACTCGGGACAGGGGAACTATGGCTACACCTTC. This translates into CASSDSGQGNYGYTF.